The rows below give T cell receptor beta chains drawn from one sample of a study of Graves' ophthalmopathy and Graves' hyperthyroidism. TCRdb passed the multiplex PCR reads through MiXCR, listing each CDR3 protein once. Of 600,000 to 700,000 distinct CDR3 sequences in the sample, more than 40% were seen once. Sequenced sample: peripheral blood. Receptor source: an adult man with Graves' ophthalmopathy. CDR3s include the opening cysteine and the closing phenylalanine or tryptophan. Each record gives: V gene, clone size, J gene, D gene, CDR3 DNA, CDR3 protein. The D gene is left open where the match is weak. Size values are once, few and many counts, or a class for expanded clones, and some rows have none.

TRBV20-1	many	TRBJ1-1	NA	TGCAGTGCCCTGAGGGGGGCGTCTGAAGCTTTCTTT	CSALRGASEAFF
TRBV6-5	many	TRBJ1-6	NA	TGTGCCAGCAGTTACTCGGCGGCTTCCTATAATTCACCCCTCCACTTT	CASSYSAASYNSPLHF
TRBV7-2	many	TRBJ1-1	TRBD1	TGTGCCAGCAGCCCCAGCGGGACAGTGGGAACTGAAGCTTTCTTT	CASSPSGTVGTEAFF
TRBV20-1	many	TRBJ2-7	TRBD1	TGCAGTGCTAGGGACAGGGGCCTCGAGCAGTACTTC	CSARDRGLEQYF
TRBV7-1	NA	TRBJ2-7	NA	TGTGCCAGCAGCTCCGGACAGATTTCCGAGCAGTACTTC	CASSSGQISEQYF
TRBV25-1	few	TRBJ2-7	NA	TGTGCCAGCAGTGAATATGGCGGGGCAGGGGAGTTCAACGAGCAGTACTTC	CASSEYGGAGEFNEQYF
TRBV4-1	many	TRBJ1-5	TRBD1	TGCGCCAGCAGCCATATGGGACAGGGTAATCAGCCCCAGCATTTT	CASSHMGQGNQPQHF
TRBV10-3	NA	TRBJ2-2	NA	TGTGCCAGCAGTTACTCAGGGGCCACCGGGGAGCTGTTTTTT	CASSYSGATGELFF
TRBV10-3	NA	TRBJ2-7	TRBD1	TGTGCCATCCAGGAACTGACAGGGGGCTCCGAGCAGTACTTC	CAIQELTGGSEQYF
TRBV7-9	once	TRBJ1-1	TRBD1	TGTGCCAGCAGCCCCAGCGCCGGGACAGGGGACCTCACTGAAGCTTTCTTT	CASSPSAGTGDLTEAFF
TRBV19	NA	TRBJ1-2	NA	TGTGCCAGTAGTCCCCGACAGGCAGGTGGTGGCTACACCTTC	CASSPRQAGGGYTF
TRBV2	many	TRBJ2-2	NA	TGTGCCAGTCAGAGCGGGACAAACACCGGGGAGCTGTTTTTT	CASQSGTNTGELFF
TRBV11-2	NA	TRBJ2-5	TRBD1	TGTGCCAGCAGAAGGACAGGGGTAGAGACCCAGTACTTC	CASRRTGVETQYF
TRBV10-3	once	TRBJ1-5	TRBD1	TGTGCCATCAGTGATAACAGGGGGCATCAGCCCCAGCATTTT	CAISDNRGHQPQHF
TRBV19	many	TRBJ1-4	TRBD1	TGTGCCAGTAGTGAGACAGGGGGTAATGAAAAACTGTTTTTT	CASSETGGNEKLFF
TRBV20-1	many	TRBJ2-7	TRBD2	TGCAGTGCTAGCGGCCTGGACGGGAGGGCCGGCGAGCAGTACTTC	CSASGLDGRAGEQYF
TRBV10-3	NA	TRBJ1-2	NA	TGTGCCATCAGTGAGTCCCCGGGGGCGACGGGCTACACCTTC	CAISESPGATGYTF
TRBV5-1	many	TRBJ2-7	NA	TGCGCCAGCAGCGAAGGGAAAATCGAGCAGTACTTC	CASSEGKIEQYF
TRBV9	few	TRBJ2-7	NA	TGTGCCAGCAGCTTACGAGGGCAACCCTCCTACGAGCAGTACTTC	CASSLRGQPSYEQYF
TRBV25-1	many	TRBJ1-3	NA	TGTGCCAGCAGTGGTGCCAGAGACTTTAGCTCTGGAAACACCATATATTTT	CASSGARDFSSGNTIYF
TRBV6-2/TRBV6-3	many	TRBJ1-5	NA	TGTGCCAGCAATAGAAGCAATCAGCCCCAGCATTTT	CASNRSNQPQHF
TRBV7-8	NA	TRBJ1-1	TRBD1	TGTGTCAGCAGCCCGACAGGGGATGGGTACACTGAAGCTTTCTTT	CVSSPTGDGYTEAFF
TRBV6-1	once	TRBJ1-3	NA	TGTGCCAGCAGTGGACTCCACTCTGGAAACACCATATATTTT	CASSGLHSGNTIYF
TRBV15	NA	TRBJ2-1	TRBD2	TGTGCCACCAGCAGAAAGAGCGGGAACTCCTACAATGAGCAGTTCTTC	CATSRKSGNSYNEQFF
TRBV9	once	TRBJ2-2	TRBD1	TGTGCCAGCAGTGAGTACCCGGGACAGAGAACCGGGGAGCTGTTTTTT	CASSEYPGQRTGELFF
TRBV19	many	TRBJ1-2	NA	TGTGCCAGTAGTTGGACACGGGGCTACACCTTC	CASSWTRGYTF
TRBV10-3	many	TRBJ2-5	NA	TGTGCCATCAGGGGACGGAACCAAGAGACCCAGTACTTC	CAIRGRNQETQYF
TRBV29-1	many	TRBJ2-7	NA	TGCAGCGTTGAAGATACAAAGATCTCCTACGAGCAGTACTTC	CSVEDTKISYEQYF
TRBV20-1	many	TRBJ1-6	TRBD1	TGCAGTGCTGCGCACGGGACAGGTTTATTCCACTTT	CSAAHGTGLFHF
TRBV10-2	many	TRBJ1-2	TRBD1	TGCGCCAGCAGTGAGTCGAATAGGGGGCCCGGTGGCTACACCTTC	CASSESNRGPGGYTF
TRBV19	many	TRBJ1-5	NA	TGTGCCAGTAGTTTCCCCAGTGCGGGCAATCAGCCCCAGCATTTT	CASSFPSAGNQPQHF
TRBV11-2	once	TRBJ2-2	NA	TGTGCCAGCAGCTTCTGGAGCGGAGCCGGGGAGCTGTTTTTT	CASSFWSGAGELFF
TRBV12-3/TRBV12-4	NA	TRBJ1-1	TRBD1	TGTGCCAGCAGTCTAAACAGGGGAGGGAACACTGAAGCTTTCTTT	CASSLNRGGNTEAFF
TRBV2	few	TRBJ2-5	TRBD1	TGTGCCAGCAGCCAAGAAAGTGGGACAGGGGATGAGACCCAGTACTTC	CASSQESGTGDETQYF
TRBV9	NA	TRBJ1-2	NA	TGTGCCAGCAGCGTAGACCTGCACACTGGAAACACCTTC	CASSVDLHTGNTF
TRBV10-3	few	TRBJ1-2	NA	TGTGCCAGCAGCGACAAGAACTATGGCTACACCTTC	CASSDKNYGYTF
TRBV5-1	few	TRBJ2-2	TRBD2	TGCGCCAGCAGCGAACTAGCGATCACGAACACCGGGGAGCTGTTTTTT	CASSELAITNTGELFF
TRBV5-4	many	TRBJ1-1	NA	TGTGCCAGCAGCCTCCCGACAGGACATAACACTGAAGCTTTCTTT	CASSLPTGHNTEAFF
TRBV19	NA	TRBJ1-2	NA	TGTGCCAGTAGTCCCGGGACGGCGTCTGGCTACACCTTC	CASSPGTASGYTF
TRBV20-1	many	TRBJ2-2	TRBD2	TGCAGTGCTAGAACTAGCGTGGACACCGGGGAGCTGTTTTTT	CSARTSVDTGELFF
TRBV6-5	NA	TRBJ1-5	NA	TGTGCCAGCAGGAGAGGTAGGAGTCCCAATCAGCCCCAGCATTTT	CASRRGRSPNQPQHF
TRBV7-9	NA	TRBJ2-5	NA	TGTGCCAGCAGCTTACCAGGGGCAGGGAGGGCCCAGTACTTC	CASSLPGAGRAQYF
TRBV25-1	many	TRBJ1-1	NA	TGTGCCAGCAGTGAGGACAGTGGATTCCTAAACACTGAAGCTTTCTTT	CASSEDSGFLNTEAFF
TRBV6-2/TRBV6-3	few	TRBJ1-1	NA	TGTGCCAGCGGGAAGACAGCGAACACTGAAGCTTTCTTT	CASGKTANTEAFF
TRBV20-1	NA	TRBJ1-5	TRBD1	TGCAGTGCTCGCCAGGGGGGGGAATATAGCAATCAGCCCCAGCATTTT	CSARQGGEYSNQPQHF
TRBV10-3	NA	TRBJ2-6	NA	TGTGCCAGCAGTGAACAGGACCCAGGGGCCAACGTCCTGACTTTC	CASSEQDPGANVLTF
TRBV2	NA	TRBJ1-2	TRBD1	TGTGCCAGCAGTTACTCGACAGGGGGTCGTGGCTACACCTTC	CASSYSTGGRGYTF
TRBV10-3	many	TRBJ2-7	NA	TGTGCCGTGACGCACGAAGTGGGCGAGCAGTACTTC	CAVTHEVGEQYF